The 24 T cell receptor beta chains reported below all come from one sample, sequenced in a study of quantifying T cell responses using KT2 cells. About the research overall: TCR alpha and beta constant-region primers primed reverse transcription of RNA.

An oligo carrying a UMI was ligated to the cDNA 3' end. An equimolar mix of RC1.1 and RC1.2 primed the beta chain across TRBC1 and TRBC2. One entry per CDR3 protein, called by TCRdb with MiXCR from the UMI-ligation and nested PCR reads. The profile shows tens of thousands of distinct CDR3 sequences, 7.3% of them singletons. Sample: PBMCs spiked with cells of the T cell clone KT2. These TCRs come from a human donor.

The chain joins TRBV30 to TRBJ1-1, with D possibly being TRBD1 (5 bases). V was shortened by 8 bases and J by 1 base, with 14 bases between the two germline ends. Germline V CDR1 and CDR2: GTSNPN, SVGIG (reference sequence). This CDR3 region has 13 residues. The DNA for the CDR3 is TGTGCCGGGACCTTGGAACGGAACACTGAAGCTTTCTTT. Its translation: CAGTLERNTEAFF. Variable domain in full (rest from reference TRBV30 and TRBJ1-1): SQTIHQWPATLVQPVGSPLSLECTVEGTSNPNLYWYRQAAGRGLQLLFYSVGIGQISSEVPQNLSASRPQDRQFILSSKKLLLSDSGFYLCAGTLERNTEAFFGQGTRLTVV.

The chain is built from TRBV6-1 and TRBJ1-5; D unclear. The germline gives CDR1 MNHNS, CDR2 SASEGT. V lost 5 bases, J lost 0 bases, and 2 bases lay in between. The CDR3 length is 12 residues. CDR3 DNA: TGTGCCAGCAGTCCTAGCAATCAGCCCCAGCATTTT. It codes for CASSPSNQPQHF.

This clonotype was found a few times. The rearrangement uses TRBV7-8 and TRBJ2-4; D uncertain. V gave up 1 base and J gave up 5 bases, with 9 bases separating them. Per germline, CDR1 SGHVS and CDR2 FQNEAQ. The CDR3 is 14 amino acids. The CDR3 bases are TGTGCCAGCAGCTTAGTCATAGGACAAAACATTCAGTACTTC. Its translation: CASSLVIGQNIQYF.

In its sample, this clonotype was seen a few times. The chain recombines TRBV6-2 or TRBV6-3 with TRBJ2-7, with unresolved D. Germline CDR1 reads MNHEY; CDR2 reads SVGEGT. There are 15 residues in the CDR3. With 6 bases removed from V and 0 bases from J, the gap between germline ends came to 15 bases. The CDR3 reads CASRPTGRFSYEQYF. The DNA of the CDR3 is TGTGCCAGCAGGCCTACCGGACGGTTCTCCTACGAGCAGTACTTC.

This rearrangement joins TRBV6-2 or TRBV6-3 to TRBJ1-5; tentatively, D is TRBD1 (5 bases). Germline V gene lookup returns CDR1 MNHEY and CDR2 SVGEGT. V shed 10 bases and J shed 1 base, with 11 bases lying between them. The CDR3 consists of 13 residues. CDR3 in amino acids: CATRWGSNQPQHF. CDR3 DNA: TGTGCCACCCGCTGGGGCAGCAATCAGCCCCAGCATTTT.

This clonotype came up many times. CDR3 nucleotides: TGCGCCAGCAGCTGGGGGGGCCCCCAGAATGAGCAGTTCTTC. Its translation: CASSWGGPQNEQFF. This chain links TRBV5-1 with TRBJ2-1; perhaps TRBD2 as D (7 bases). This CDR3 comprises 14 residues. Germline CDR1 SGHRS, CDR2 YFSETQ. V shed 3 bases and J shed 7 bases, with 14 bases lying between them.

This clonotype is termed medium-sized. V usage is TRBV4-1 and J usage is TRBJ1-4; D ambiguous. V lost 0 bases, J lost 11 bases, and 10 bases lay in between. CDR3 size: 13 residues. Germline lookup yields CDR1 MGHRA and CDR2 YSYEKL. CDR3 in amino acids: CASSQEHSRKLFF. CDR3 in DNA: TGCGCCAGCAGCCAAGAGCACAGTCGGAAACTGTTTTTT.

This clonotype was detected only a few times. V and J are TRBV6-6 and TRBJ2-7, with D maybe TRBD2 (6 bases). The CDR3 spans 14 residues. The germline gives CDR1 MNHNY, CDR2 SVGAGI (reference sequence). Trimming pared 7 bases from V and 9 bases from J, leaving 22 bases between. In DNA, the CDR3 is TGTGCCAGCAACCCACGGGACTTTCCTTTGGGGCAGTACTTC. It translates to CASNPRDFPLGQYF.

This rearrangement joins TRBV27 to TRBJ1-2; possibly TRBD1 for D (5 bases). V gave up 1 base and J gave up 4 bases, with 19 bases separating them. CDR1 and CDR2 (germline): MNHEY, SMNVEV (reference sequence). The CDR3 consists of 17 residues. The CDR3 spells CASSLFPLIGAGYGYTF. CDR3 bases: TGTGCCAGCAGTTTATTCCCCCTCATCGGGGCCGGCTATGGCTACACCTTC.

This chain connects TRBV6-5 to TRBJ2-4; D may match TRBD1 or TRBD2 (5 bases each). The CDR3 contains 17 residues. V lost 5 bases to trimming and J lost 1 base, with 18 bases between them. Germline V lookup: CDR1 MNHEY, CDR2 SVGAGI. CDR3: CASSPRGPRAAKNIQYF. For the CDR3, the DNA is TGTGCCAGCAGTCCGAGGGGACCCAGGGCTGCCAAAAACATTCAGTACTTC.

In this sample, this clonotype turned up many times. This chain joins TRBV6-5 and TRBJ1-1; 8 positions agree with TRBD1. Germline V gives CDR1 MNHEY, CDR2 SVGAGI. The CDR3 consists of 15 residues. The V and J ends lost 2 bases and 3 bases, in that order; junction bases with no gene match: 5. This chain's CDR3 is CASSYQRQGHTEAFF. The CDR3 nucleotides read TGTGCCAGCAGTTACCAACGACAGGGGCACACTGAAGCTTTCTTT.

This clonotype was recorded many times. J is TRBJ1-1 and V is TRBV27, with D perhaps TRBD1 (5 bases). CDR1 is MNHEY, CDR2 SMNVEV, per germline (reference sequence). Trimming stripped 1 base from V and 1 base from J, with 10 bases between. The CDR3 is 15 residues long. The CDR3 spells CASSLLGTENTEAFF. CDR3 in DNA: TGTGCCAGCAGTTTATTGGGGACGGAGAACACTGAAGCTTTCTTT.

The sample holds many counts of this clonotype. The gene calls are TRBV29-1 and TRBJ2-7; D is ambiguous. Germline CDR1 SQVTM, CDR2 ANQGSEA. The CDR3 runs to 13 residues. The germline V and J ends were trimmed by 1 base and 2 bases, with 9 bases remaining between them. CDR3 sequence reads: CSVEGAGPYEQYF. For the CDR3, the DNA is TGCAGCGTTGAAGGGGCTGGTCCCTACGAGCAGTACTTC.

In this sample, this clonotype turned up many times. The gene calls are TRBV12-3 or TRBV12-4 and TRBJ2-6, with 8 bases fitting TRBD1. The V gene end was trimmed by 7 bases and the J gene end by 0 bases; junction bases not matched to a gene: 11. CDR3 length: 18 amino acids. In DNA form, the CDR3 reads TGTGCCAGCACCCGCCGGGACAGGAGTTTCTCTGGGGCCAACGTCCTGACTTTC. Protein sequence: CASTRRDRSFSGANVLTF.

This clonotype was counted ten times or more. The chain joins TRBV12-3 or TRBV12-4 to TRBJ1-2; 9 bases map to TRBD1. This CDR3 has 13 amino acids. V was pared by 2 bases and J by 6 bases, with 1 base of the junction left unmatched. The CDR3 nucleotides read TGTGCCAGCAGTTTAAACAGGGGGCATGGCTACACCTTC. This sequence encodes CASSLNRGHGYTF.

CDR3 amino acids: CASAKRGVGDTQYF. In DNA, the CDR3 is TGTGCCAGCGCCAAGCGGGGAGTAGGAGATACGCAGTATTTT. The rearrangement uses TRBV2 and TRBJ2-3, with TRBD2 matching over 7 bases. V shed 8 bases, J shed 5 bases, and the junction held 10 bases outside the gene matches. Germline assignment: CDR1 SNHLY and CDR2 FYNNEI. CDR3 size: 14 residues. Full variable domain (missing parts from reference TRBV2 and TRBJ2-3): EPEVTQTPSHQVTQMGQEVILRCVPISNHLYFYWYRQILGQKVEFLVSFYNNEISEKSEIFDDQFSVERPDGSNFTLKIRSTKLEDSAMYFCASAKRGVGDTQYFGPGTRLTVL.

In this sample, this clonotype turned up many times. Here the CDR3 reads CASSLGQGRYQPQHF. The DNA of the CDR3 is TGCGCCAGCAGCTTGGGGCAGGGGAGGTATCAGCCCCAGCATTTT. This chain connects TRBV5-1 to TRBJ1-5, with D perhaps matching TRBD1 (6 bases). The germline CDR1 and CDR2 sequences are SGHRS and YFSETQ. This CDR3 contains 15 residues. V dropped 0 bases and J dropped 5 bases, with 12 bases sitting between them.

This clonotype was detected many times. The genes are TRBV7-2 and TRBJ2-5; 9 positions match TRBD2. This CDR3 region has 18 residues. With V trimmed by 1 base and J by 4 bases, 13 bases remained unmatched. Germline CDR1 and CDR2: SGHTA and FQGNSA. The CDR3 loop reads CASSLEGRLAGMGETQYF. In DNA, the CDR3 is TGTGCCAGCAGCTTAGAAGGGAGGCTAGCGGGGATGGGAGAGACCCAGTACTTC. The complete variable domain, with remaining parts taken from reference TRBV7-2 and TRBJ2-5, reads GAGVSQSPSNKVTEKGKDVELRCDPISGHTALYWYRQSLGQGLEFLIYFQGNSAPDKSGLPSDRFSAERTGGSVSTLTIQRTQQEDSAVYLCASSLEGRLAGMGETQYFGPGTRLLVL.

The rearrangement joins TRBV5-5 to TRBJ2-7, with D perhaps matching TRBD1 (5 bases). Germline assignment: CDR1 SGHKS and CDR2 YYEKEE (reference sequence). This CDR3 is 15 amino acids long. The V and J ends lost 0 bases and 1 base respectively, with 11 bases between them. For the CDR3, the DNA is TGTGCCAGCAGCTTGGGGGCCAGGGATTCCTACGAGCAGTACTTC. Its protein product is CASSLGARDSYEQYF. Full variable domain (rest looked up from reference TRBV5-5 and TRBJ2-7): DAGVTQSPTHLIKTRGQQVTLRCSPISGHKSVSWYQQVLGQGPQFIFQYYEKEERGRGNFPDRFSARQFPNYSSELNVNALLLGDSALYLCASSLGARDSYEQYFGPGTRLTVT.

The chain joins TRBV12-3 or TRBV12-4 to TRBJ2-7, with D possibly TRBD2 on 6 matching bases. Trimming took off 4 bases at V and 7 bases at J, with 20 bases between the two ends. The CDR3 consists of 15 residues. Here the CDR3 DNA reads TGTGCCAGCAGTTCCTCCGGGACTCCTCCTCTGGAGCAGTACTTC. It specifies CASSSSGTPPLEQYF.

There are a few counts of this clonotype. This chain connects TRBV12-3 or TRBV12-4 to TRBJ1-1; maybe TRBD1 (5 bases). The CDR3 covers 15 residues. Trimming took 5 bases from V and 0 from J, leaving 13 bases between them. The CDR3 DNA reads TGTGCCAGCAGTCCCCCCCAGGGTGTGAACACTGAAGCTTTCTTT. Amino acids: CASSPPQGVNTEAFF.

This clonotype came up many times. The chain links TRBV3-1 to TRBJ1-2, with D uncertain. The CDR3 runs 13 residues. The germline V gene has CDR1 LGHDT and CDR2 YNNKEL (reference sequence). Between the trimmed V and J ends, which lost 5 bases and 2 bases, there was a span of 9 bases. The CDR3 sequence: CASSLRNNYGYTF. The CDR3 coding sequence is TGTGCCAGCAGCTTACGGAACAACTATGGCTACACCTTC.

This clonotype has ten or more counts. V usage is TRBV5-1 and J usage is TRBJ1-1; the D gene is possibly TRBD1 (5 bases). V lost 3 bases and J 3 bases, leaving 15 bases between the germline ends. This CDR3 is 15 amino acids long. Looked up from germline, CDR1 is SGHRS and CDR2 is YFSETQ. CDR3 loop: CASSSRGGTDTEAFF. The CDR3 nucleotides read TGCGCCAGCAGCTCCCGCGGGGGAACCGACACTGAAGCTTTCTTT.

This clonotype was counted many times. The V gene is TRBV10-3, the J gene TRBJ2-1; D is perhaps TRBD2 (5 bases). The CDR3 is made up of 10 amino acids. Germline V gives CDR1 ENHRY, CDR2 SYGVKD. V was clipped by 11 bases and J by 5 bases, with 7 bases between them. CDR3 loop: CASGNNEQFF. The CDR3 DNA reads TGTGCCTCCGGGAACAATGAGCAGTTCTTC.